This TCR beta chain was recorded in a study of OX40 agonist ivuxolimab in advanced cancers. As for this clone: The antigen is not known.

Produced via immunoSEQ multiplex PCR; TCRdb's table is partial and in-frame only. The sample records roughly 80,000 clones, about 93% being singletons. This CDR3 comprises 13 residues. Germline V gene data show CDR1 as MNHNS and CDR2 as SASEGT. V was trimmed by 7 bases and J by 0 bases, leaving 7 bases between them. Study outcomes and limitations: Among the lowest levels of clonal expansion were found in partial responders at 0.1-3.0 mg/kg. More expanded clones were found, on average, in CD8+ than in CD4+ T cells.

Individuals having autoimmune disease history or systemic immunosuppression were not enrolled. The receptor was isolated from an adult with an advanced solid tumor such as melanoma, head and neck, liver or kidney cancer. The J gene is TRBJ2-1, the V gene TRBV6-1, with unresolved D. Here the sequenced sample was CD4+ or CD8+ T cells sorted from blood, taken in a trial of the OX40 agonist ivuxolimab. The DNA of the CDR3 is TGTGCCAGCATCGAGCTCTCCTACAATGAGCAGTTCTTC. It translates to CASIELSYNEQFF.